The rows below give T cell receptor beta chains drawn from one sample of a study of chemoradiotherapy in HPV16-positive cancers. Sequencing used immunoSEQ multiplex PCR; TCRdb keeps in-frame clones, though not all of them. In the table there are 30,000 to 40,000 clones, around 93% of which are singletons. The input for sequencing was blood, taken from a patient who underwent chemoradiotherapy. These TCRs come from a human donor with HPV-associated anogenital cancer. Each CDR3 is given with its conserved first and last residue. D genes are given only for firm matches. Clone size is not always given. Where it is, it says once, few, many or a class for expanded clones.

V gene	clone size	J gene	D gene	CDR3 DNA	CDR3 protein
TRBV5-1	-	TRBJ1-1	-	TGCGCCAGCAGCCCCAGGGGAAGCACTGAAGCTTTCTTT	CASSPRGSTEAFF
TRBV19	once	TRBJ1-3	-	TGTGCCAGCCATCGCGGTGGCTCGTTCTCTGGAAACACCATATATTTT	CASHRGGSFSGNTIYF
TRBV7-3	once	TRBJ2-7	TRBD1	TGTGCCAGCAGCTCAGGACAGGGGACAAACGAGCAGTACTTC	CASSSGQGTNEQYF
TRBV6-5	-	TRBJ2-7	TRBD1	TGTGCCAGCAGTAAACGACAGGGTTACGAGCAGTACTTC	CASSKRQGYEQYF
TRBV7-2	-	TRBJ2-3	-	TGTGCCAGCAAGCACGGGGGGCTAACAGATACGCAGTATTTT	CASKHGGLTDTQYF
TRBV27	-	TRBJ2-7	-	TGTGCCAGCAGTTTAATGGCGGTGGGTCCTTCACGGCAGTACTTC	CASSLMAVGPSRQYF
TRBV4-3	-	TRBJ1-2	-	TGCGCCAGCAGCCAAGATCAGGTTCGCGCCGCCGCCACCGGCTACACCTTC	CASSQDQVRAAATGYTF
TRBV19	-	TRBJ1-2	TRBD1	TGTGCCAGTAGTATGGCGGACAGGGGGTCAAGAGATGGCTACACCTTC	CASSMADRGSRDGYTF
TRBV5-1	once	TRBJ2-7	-	TGCGCCAGCACGCGGGGCTACGAGCAGTACTTC	CASTRGYEQYF
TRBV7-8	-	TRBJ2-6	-	TGTGCCAGCAGCCATAGATGGGGGCGCGTTGGTGGGGCCAACGTCCTGACTTTC	CASSHRWGRVGGANVLTF
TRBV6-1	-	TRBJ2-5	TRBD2	TGTGCCAGCAGTGTCACGTTTAGCGGGGGAGTACAAGAGACCCAGTACTTC	CASSVTFSGGVQETQYF
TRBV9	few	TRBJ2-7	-	TGTGCCAGCAGCGAGTCGAGAGGGGCAGACGAGCAGTACTTC	CASSESRGADEQYF
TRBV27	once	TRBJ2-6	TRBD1	TGTGCCAGACCCACCGGGACAGCGATCTCTGGGGCCAACGTCCTGACTTTC	CARPTGTAISGANVLTF
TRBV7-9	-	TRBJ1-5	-	TGTGCCAGCAGCTTATCGGTAGGGGATCAACAGCCCCAGCATTTT	CASSLSVGDQQPQHF
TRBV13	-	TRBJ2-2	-	TGTGCCAGCAGCTCTTTGAGCGGGGAGCTGTTTTTT	CASSSLSGELFF
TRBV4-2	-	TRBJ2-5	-	TGTGCCAGCAGCCAAGAGTGGTTCCAAGAGACCCAGTACTTC	CASSQEWFQETQYF
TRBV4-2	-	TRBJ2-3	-	TGTGCCAGTTCCGTTGGGGGGGCGACAAGCACAGATACGCAGTATTTT	CASSVGGATSTDTQYF
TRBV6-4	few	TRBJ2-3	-	TGTGCCAGCAGTGACTTTGCGGAGGATACGCAGTATTTT	CASSDFAEDTQYF
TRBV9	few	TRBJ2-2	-	TGTGCCAGCAGCGCCTATACCGGGGAGCTGTTTTTT	CASSAYTGELFF
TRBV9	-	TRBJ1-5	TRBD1	TGTGCCAGCAGCGGCGGACAGGGGAGTCAGCCCCAGCATTTT	CASSGGQGSQPQHF
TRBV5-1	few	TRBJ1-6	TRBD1	TGCGCCAGCAGCTTGCCAGGGGGAAGTTCACCCCTCCACTTT	CASSLPGGSSPLHF
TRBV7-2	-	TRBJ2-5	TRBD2	TGTGCCAGCGGCAGCGGGGGGGCCGGGGAGACCCAGTACTTC	CASGSGGAGETQYF
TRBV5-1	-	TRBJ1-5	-	TGCGCCAGCAGCTTAGGGTGGGGACAGCCCCAGCATTTT	CASSLGWGQPQHF
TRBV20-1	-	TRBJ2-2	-	TGCAGTGCTACGGGGGCCGGGGAGCTGTTTTTT	CSATGAGELFF
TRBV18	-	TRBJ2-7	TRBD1	TGTGCCAGCTCTCCCGGGGACAGGGGGCCTAAGCAGTACTTC	CASSPGDRGPKQYF
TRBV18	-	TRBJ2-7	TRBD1	TGTGCCAGCTCTCTACCGGGACAGAAAAGCTACGAGCAGTACTTC	CASSLPGQKSYEQYF
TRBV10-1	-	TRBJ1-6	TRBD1	TGCGCCAGCAGTGAGGGCGGGACAGGGAAATCACCCCTCCACTTT	CASSEGGTGKSPLHF
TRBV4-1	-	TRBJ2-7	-	TGCGCCAGCAGCCAAGTTTGGGGAAGCTACGAGCAGTACTTC	CASSQVWGSYEQYF
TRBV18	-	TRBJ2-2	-	TGTGCCAGCTCACCACTTGACTTTAGCACCGGGGAGCTGTTTTTT	CASSPLDFSTGELFF
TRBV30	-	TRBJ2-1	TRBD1	TGTGCCTGGAGTCCCCGAAGATTTGCGGGACAGGTCAATGAGCAGTTCTTC	CAWSPRRFAGQVNEQFF
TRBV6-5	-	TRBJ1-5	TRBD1	TGTGCCAGCAGTTACCAGGGGGTCGGTCAGCCCCAGCATTTT	CASSYQGVGQPQHF
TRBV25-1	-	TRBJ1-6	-	TGTGCCAGCAGTGACGGACGGGCCCTCTGGTGGTCACCCCTCCACTTT	CASSDGRALWWSPLHF
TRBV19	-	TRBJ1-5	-	TGTGCCAGCGGTTATAGCAATCAGCCCCAGCATTTT	CASGYSNQPQHF
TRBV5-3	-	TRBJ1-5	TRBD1	TGTGCCAGAAGCTTGCAGGGGGCCCTAAGCAATCAGCCCCAGCATTTT	CARSLQGALSNQPQHF
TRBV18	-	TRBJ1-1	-	TGTGCCAGCTCACAACTAGACGGGAACACTGAAGCTTTCTTT	CASSQLDGNTEAFF
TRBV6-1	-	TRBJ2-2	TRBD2	TGTGCCAGCAGTGATGGGGGGGATAACACCGGGGAGCTGTTTTTT	CASSDGGDNTGELFF
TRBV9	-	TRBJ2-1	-	TGTGCCAGCAGGAATCTCCGGGACAAGGGCTACAATGAGCAGTTCTTC	CASRNLRDKGYNEQFF